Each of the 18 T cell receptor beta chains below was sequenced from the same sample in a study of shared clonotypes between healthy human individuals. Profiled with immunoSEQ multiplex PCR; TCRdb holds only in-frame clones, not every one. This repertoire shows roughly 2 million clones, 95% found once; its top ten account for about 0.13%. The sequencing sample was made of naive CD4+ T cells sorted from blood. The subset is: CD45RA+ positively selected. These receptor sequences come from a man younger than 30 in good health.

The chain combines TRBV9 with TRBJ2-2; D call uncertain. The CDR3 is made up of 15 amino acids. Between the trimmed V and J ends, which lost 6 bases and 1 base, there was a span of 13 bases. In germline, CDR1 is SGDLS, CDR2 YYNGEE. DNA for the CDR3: TGTGCCAGCACGCCCACCCTTCTGAACACCGGGGAGCTGTTTTTT. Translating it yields CASTPTLLNTGELFF. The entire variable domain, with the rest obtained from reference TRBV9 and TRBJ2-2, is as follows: DSGVTQTPKHLITATGQRVTLRCSPRSGDLSVYWYQQSLDQGLQFLIQYYNGEERAKGNILERFSAQQFPDLHSELNLSSLELGDSALYFCASTPTLLNTGELFFGEGSRLTVL.

The CDR3 nucleotides are TGTGCCAGCAGCTTAATCCGCTCCTACAATGAGCAGTTCTTC. Translation gives CASSLIRSYNEQFF. The genes are TRBV7-9 and TRBJ2-1, with no clear D. The CDR3 runs to 14 residues. CDR1 is SEHNR, CDR2 FQNEAQ, per germline (reference sequence). Trimming took 2 bases from V and 0 from J, leaving 5 bases between them.

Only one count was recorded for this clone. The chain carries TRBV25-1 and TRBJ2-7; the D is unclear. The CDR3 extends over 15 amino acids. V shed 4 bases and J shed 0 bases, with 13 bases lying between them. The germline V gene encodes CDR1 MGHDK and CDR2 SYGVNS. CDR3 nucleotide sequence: TGTGCCAGCAGTGCCGGGCCTTTAAACTCCTACGAGCAGTACTTC. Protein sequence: CASSAGPLNSYEQYF.

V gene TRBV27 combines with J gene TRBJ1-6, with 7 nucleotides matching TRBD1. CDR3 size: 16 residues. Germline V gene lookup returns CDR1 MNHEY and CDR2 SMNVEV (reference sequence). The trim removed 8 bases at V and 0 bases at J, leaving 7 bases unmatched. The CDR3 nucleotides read TGTGCCAGCTCATACAGGGGAAGCTCCTATAATTCACCCCTCCACTTT. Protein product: CASSYRGSSYNSPLHF.

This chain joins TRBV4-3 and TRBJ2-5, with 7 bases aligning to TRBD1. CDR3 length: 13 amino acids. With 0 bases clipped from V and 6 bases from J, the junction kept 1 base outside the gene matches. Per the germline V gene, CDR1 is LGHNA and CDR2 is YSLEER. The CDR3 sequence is CASSQERGQTQYF. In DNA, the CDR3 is TGCGCCAGCAGCCAAGAGAGGGGGCAGACCCAGTACTTC.

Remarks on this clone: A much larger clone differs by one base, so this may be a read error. CDR3 sequence reads: CASSFYNEQFF. As DNA, the CDR3 is TGTGCCAGCAGTTTCTACAATGAGCAGTTCTTC. The genes are TRBV2 and TRBJ2-1, with D hard to call. Trimming took 5 bases from V and 3 from J, leaving 2 bases between them. The CDR3 contains 11 residues. Germline CDR1 SNHLY, CDR2 FYNNEI.

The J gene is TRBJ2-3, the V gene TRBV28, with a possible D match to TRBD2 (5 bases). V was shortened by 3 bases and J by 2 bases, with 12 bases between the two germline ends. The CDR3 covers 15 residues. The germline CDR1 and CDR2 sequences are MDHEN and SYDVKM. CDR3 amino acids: CASSLSSSPTDTQYF. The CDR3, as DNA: TGTGCCAGCAGTTTGTCGTCTAGCCCCACAGATACGCAGTATTTT.

The CDR3 loop reads CASSRDPDNEQFF. The CDR3 nucleotides read TGTGCCAGCAGCCGAGACCCCGACAATGAGCAGTTCTTC. V gene TRBV7-9 combines with J gene TRBJ2-1; D not resolved. The CDR3 has 13 amino acids. CDR1 and CDR2 from the germline V gene are SEHNR and FQNEAQ (reference sequence). V was shortened by 5 bases and J by 5 bases, with 10 bases between the two germline ends.

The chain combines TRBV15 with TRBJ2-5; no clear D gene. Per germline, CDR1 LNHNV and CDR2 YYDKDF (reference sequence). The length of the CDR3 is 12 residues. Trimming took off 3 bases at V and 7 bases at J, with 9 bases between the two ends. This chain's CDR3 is CATSSSTGTQYF. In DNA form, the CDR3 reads TGTGCCACCAGCAGTTCGACCGGGACCCAGTACTTC.

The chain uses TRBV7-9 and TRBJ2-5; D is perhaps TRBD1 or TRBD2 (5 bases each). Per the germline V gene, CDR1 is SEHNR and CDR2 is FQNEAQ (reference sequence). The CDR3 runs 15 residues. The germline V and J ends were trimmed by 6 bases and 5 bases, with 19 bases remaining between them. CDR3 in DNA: TGTGCCAGCAGTGGCCGGGACCTAGAAAGGGAGACCCAGTACTTC. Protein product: CASSGRDLERETQYF.

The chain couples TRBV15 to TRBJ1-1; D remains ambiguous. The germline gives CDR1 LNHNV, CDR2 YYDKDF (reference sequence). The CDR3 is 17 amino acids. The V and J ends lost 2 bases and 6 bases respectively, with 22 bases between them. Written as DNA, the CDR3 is TGTGCCACCAGCAGACACCTCCTTTATCTCATTGGCTCTGAAGCTTTCTTT. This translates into CATSRHLLYLIGSEAFF.

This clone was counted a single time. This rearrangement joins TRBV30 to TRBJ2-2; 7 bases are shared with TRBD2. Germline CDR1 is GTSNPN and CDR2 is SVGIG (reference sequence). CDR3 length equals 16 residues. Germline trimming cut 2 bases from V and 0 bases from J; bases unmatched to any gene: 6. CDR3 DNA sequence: TGTGCCTGGAGTCGGCAGCGGGGTTCGAACACCGGGGAGCTGTTTTTT. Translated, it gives CAWSRQRGSNTGELFF.

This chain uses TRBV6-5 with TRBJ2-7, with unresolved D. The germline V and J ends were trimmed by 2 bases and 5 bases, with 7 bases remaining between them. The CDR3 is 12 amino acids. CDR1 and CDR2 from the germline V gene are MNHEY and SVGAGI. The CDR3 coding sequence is TGTGCCAGCAGTTACCCCCCGGACGAGCAGTACTTC. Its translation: CASSYPPDEQYF.

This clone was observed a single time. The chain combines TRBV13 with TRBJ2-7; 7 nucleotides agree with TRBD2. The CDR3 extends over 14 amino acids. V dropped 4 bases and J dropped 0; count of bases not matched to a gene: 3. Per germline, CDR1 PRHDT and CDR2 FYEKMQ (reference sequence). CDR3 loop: CASSSLADSYEQYF. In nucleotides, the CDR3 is TGTGCCAGCAGCTCCCTAGCGGACTCCTACGAGCAGTACTTC.

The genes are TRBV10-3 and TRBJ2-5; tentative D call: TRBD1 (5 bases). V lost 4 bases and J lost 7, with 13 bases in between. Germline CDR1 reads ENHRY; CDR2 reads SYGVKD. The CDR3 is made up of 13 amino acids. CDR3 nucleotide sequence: TGTGCCATCAGTGGGGAACTCCAGGGGACCCAGTACTTC. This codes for CAISGELQGTQYF.

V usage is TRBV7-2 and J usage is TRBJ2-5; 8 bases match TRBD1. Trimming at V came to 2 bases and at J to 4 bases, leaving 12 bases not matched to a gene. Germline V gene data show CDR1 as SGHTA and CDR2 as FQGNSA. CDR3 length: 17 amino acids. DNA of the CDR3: TGTGCCAGCAGCTTAATCCCTCAGGGGGCAAAAGGAGAGACCCAGTACTTC. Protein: CASSLIPQGAKGETQYF.

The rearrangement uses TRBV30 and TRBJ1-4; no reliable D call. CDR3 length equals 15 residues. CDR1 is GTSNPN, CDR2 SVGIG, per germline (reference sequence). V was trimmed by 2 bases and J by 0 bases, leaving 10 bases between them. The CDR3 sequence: CAWSLGVSTNEKLFF. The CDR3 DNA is TGTGCCTGGAGTCTTGGGGTATCAACTAATGAAAAACTGTTTTTT.

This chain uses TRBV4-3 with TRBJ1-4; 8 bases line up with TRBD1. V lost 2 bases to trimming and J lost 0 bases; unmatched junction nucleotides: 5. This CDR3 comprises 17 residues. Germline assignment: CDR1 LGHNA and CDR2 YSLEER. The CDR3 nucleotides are TGCGCCAGCAGCCAAATAACAGGGGGTGCAACTAATGAAAAACTGTTTTTT. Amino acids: CASSQITGGATNEKLFF.